Below are 16 T cell receptor beta chains sequenced from a single sample in a study of T cell responses to AZD1222 COVID-19 vaccine. TCRdb's table, derived via immunoSEQ multiplex PCR, lists solely in-frame clones and lacks some. The table lists under 200,000 clones, roughly 92% of them singletons. The sequencing here drew on peripheral blood, taken on day 0 of AZD1222 vaccination. Receptor source: an adult in good health.

This chain connects TRBV19 to TRBJ1-2; D unresolved. Germline V gene data show CDR1 as LNHDA and CDR2 as SQIVND (reference sequence). V was shortened by 8 bases and J by 3 bases, with 7 bases between the two germline ends. The CDR3 length is 11 residues. CDR3 coding DNA: TGTGCCAGTTCTGACTACTATGGCTACACCTTC. This encodes CASSDYYGYTF.

The V gene is TRBV18, the J gene TRBJ2-4; TRBD1 matches 9 bases. Germline V gives CDR1 KGHSH, CDR2 LQKENI. The CDR3 runs to 16 residues. V shed 4 bases and J 1 base; nucleotides not matched to a gene: 5. CDR3 sequence: CASSQAGTGAKNIQYF. The CDR3 nucleotides read TGTGCCAGCTCACAGGCCGGGACAGGGGCCAAAAACATTCAGTACTTC. The entire variable domain, with the rest obtained from reference TRBV18 and TRBJ2-4, is as follows: NAGVMQNPRHLVRRRGQEARLRCSPMKGHSHVYWYRQLPEEGLKFMVYLQKENIIDESGMPKERFSAEFPKEGPSILRIQQVVRGDSAAYFCASSQAGTGAKNIQYFGAGTRLSVL.

The chain recombines TRBV19 with TRBJ1-3; D is unresolved. Germline V gene sequence: CDR1 LNHDA, CDR2 SQIVND (reference sequence). There are 14 residues in the CDR3. V was clipped by 4 bases and J by 0 bases, with 7 bases between them. The CDR3 loop is CASSTWASGNTIYF. For the CDR3, the DNA is TGTGCCAGTAGTACCTGGGCCTCTGGAAACACCATATATTTT.

The chain recombines TRBV30 with TRBJ1-1; D is uncertain. The V gene's germline CDR1 is GTSNPN and CDR2 SVGIG (reference sequence). The CDR3 sequence is 13 residues long. The V end was cut by 1 base, the J end by 3 bases, with 9 bases between. The CDR3 loop reads CAWSETVHTEAFF. DNA for the CDR3: TGTGCCTGGAGTGAGACCGTCCACACTGAAGCTTTCTTT.

This chain joins TRBV19 and TRBJ1-1; 12 bases are a match to TRBD1. After removal of 5 bases from V and 3 bases from J, the junction contained 7 bases not matched to a gene. This CDR3 comprises 16 residues. The germline CDR1 and CDR2 sequences are LNHDA and SQIVND (reference sequence). The CDR3 bases are TGTGCCAGTAGTCCCGGGGACAGGGGGCTGTACACTGAAGCTTTCTTT. Its protein is CASSPGDRGLYTEAFF.

This sequence joins TRBV5-1 and TRBJ2-7, with 8 nucleotides matching TRBD2. Germline CDR1 and CDR2: SGHRS and YFSETQ. J lost 3 bases, V lost 3 bases, and 8 bases had no gene match. The CDR3 sequence is 15 residues long. The chain's CDR3 is CASSSPPSGHYEQYF. The CDR3 nucleotides are TGCGCCAGCAGCTCCCCCCCTAGCGGGCACTACGAGCAGTACTTC.

This clone was observed once. The V and J genes are TRBV7-2 and TRBJ1-1; 12 bases are a match to TRBD1. This CDR3 spans 14 amino acids. V shed 8 bases and J 4 bases; nucleotides not matched to a gene: 5. Germline assignment: CDR1 SGHTA and CDR2 FQGNSA. CDR3: CASRDRGLSTEAFF. The DNA of the CDR3 is TGTGCCAGCCGGGACAGGGGGCTTAGCACTGAAGCTTTCTTT.

The chain uses TRBV5-5 and TRBJ2-1, with 8 bases lining up with TRBD2. The length of the CDR3 is 15 residues. Germline V gene lookup returns CDR1 SGHKS and CDR2 YYEKEE (reference sequence). V gave up 5 bases and J gave up 4 bases; unmatched junction bases: 8. The CDR3 DNA follows: TGTGCCAGCAGTATTACTAGCGGCACTTACAATGAGCAGTTCTTC. Residues: CASSITSGTYNEQFF.

This chain links TRBV4-2 with TRBJ2-1; maybe TRBD2 (6 bases). This CDR3 is built from 17 residues. Germline V CDR1 and CDR2: LGHNA, YNFKEQ. Trimming took off 0 bases at V and 1 base at J, with 13 bases between the two ends. For the CDR3, the DNA is TGTGCCAGCAGCCAAGAGCGGGGAACAGGATCCTACAATGAGCAGTTCTTC. It specifies CASSQERGTGSYNEQFF.

Details on this clone: A junction end diverges from the germline sequence, so it may reflect a read error. This rearrangement joins TRBV30 to TRBJ1-2; tentatively, D is TRBD1 (6 bases). The CDR3 loop spans 12 amino acids. Germline V lookup: CDR1 GTSNPN, CDR2 SVGIG (reference sequence). CDR3 in DNA: TGTGCCTGGAGTGTAACCGGACAGCGAGAGACTTTC. Its translation: CAWSVTGQRETF.

Points on this clone: The sample contains more than one DNA sequence encoding this CDR3. Here the CDR3 reads CASSLDTGGNQPQHF. The CDR3 DNA follows: TGCGCCAGCAGCTTAGATACAGGGGGCAATCAGCCCCAGCATTTT. This rearrangement joins TRBV5-1 to TRBJ1-5; 7 bases align to TRBD1. Germline trimming cut 2 bases from V and 2 bases from J; bases unmatched to any gene: 4. This CDR3 spans 15 amino acids. Germline V gene lookup returns CDR1 SGHRS and CDR2 YFSETQ.

This clone was counted once. V and J are TRBV27 and TRBJ2-3; 7 positions match TRBD1. The CDR3 is 14 residues long. CDR1 and CDR2 from the germline V gene are MNHEY and SMNVEV (reference sequence). V lost 6 bases to trimming and J lost 4 bases; unmatched junction nucleotides: 7. The CDR3 loop is CASSLRQGADTQYF. CDR3 DNA: TGTGCCAGCAGCCTACGACAGGGTGCAGATACGCAGTATTTT.

V usage is TRBV19 and J usage is TRBJ2-2; a weak D match, TRBD1 (6 bases). Trimming removed 2 bases from V and 0 bases from J, with 7 bases in between. Germline CDR1 LNHDA, CDR2 SQIVND (reference sequence). The CDR3 loop spans 15 amino acids. CDR3 amino acids: CASSIQGTNTGELFF. Written as DNA, the CDR3 is TGTGCCAGTAGTATACAGGGGACGAACACCGGGGAGCTGTTTTTT.

The chain couples TRBV7-9 to TRBJ1-3, with 7 positions matching TRBD1. CDR1 is SEHNR, CDR2 FQNEAQ, per germline (reference sequence). The V segment lost 5 bases and the J segment 4 bases; nucleotides outside the gene matches: 11. This CDR3 is built from 16 residues. The CDR3 DNA follows: TGTGCCAGCAGCCGATCCGGACAGGCGACGGGAAACACCATATATTTT. Translated, it gives CASSRSGQATGNTIYF.

This chain joins TRBV5-6 and TRBJ1-1; tentative D call: TRBD1 (5 bases). The germline CDR1 and CDR2 sequences are SGHDT and YYEEEE. There are 14 residues in the CDR3. Trimming pared 4 bases from V and 5 bases from J, leaving 15 bases between. The CDR3 sequence is CASSRRGGVTEAFF. The CDR3 DNA reads TGTGCCAGCAGCCGAAGGGGAGGGGTGACTGAAGCTTTCTTT.

A single count supports this clone. The rearrangement joins TRBV5-1 to TRBJ2-4; D not resolved. This CDR3 is 15 amino acids long. V gave up 1 base and J gave up 1 base, with 9 bases separating them. Per the germline V gene, CDR1 is SGHRS and CDR2 is YFSETQ. The CDR3 loop is CASSLRISAKNIQYF. The CDR3 DNA reads as TGCGCCAGCAGCTTGAGGATTTCGGCCAAAAACATTCAGTACTTC.